A selection of T cell receptor beta chains follows, all from one sample in a study of T-cell memory formation after mild COVID-19. Each CDR3 protein is one row after TCRdb ran MiXCR on the 5' RACE reads. Of under 300,000 distinct CDR3 sequences in the sample, 15% to 20% were seen once. The specimen sequenced was PBMCs or a T cell subset sorted from them (not recorded which). These receptors originate from a man aged 18-30 years who had mild COVID-19 (a few samples of this study predate the infection). Cell type and time point are not known. The CDR3 runs from the conserved cysteine through the conserved F or W. Each record gives: V gene, clone size, J gene, D gene, CDR3 DNA, CDR3 protein. A D gene is named only where the DNA matches it firmly. Clone size is shown for a subset of rows, as once, few, many or a class of expanded clone.

>TRBV12-3/TRBV12-4|.|TRBJ1-5|.
TGTGCCAGCAGTTGGGGGTCTCGGCCCCAGCATTTT
CASSWGSRPQHF
>TRBV7-8|medium-sized|TRBJ2-3|TRBD2
TGTGCCAGCAGCCCCCAGCGGGGGGGCCGTGATACGCAGTATTTT
CASSPQRGGRDTQYF
>TRBV5-6|few|TRBJ2-3|TRBD2
TGTGCCAGCAGCTGGCCGCCCCCAGCGGGGGCGAGGGATACGCAGTATTTT
CASSWPPPAGARDTQYF
>TRBV12-3/TRBV12-4|.|TRBJ2-1|.
TGTGCCAGCAGTTTTTCTAACAGAGACAATGAGCAGTTCTTC
CASSFSNRDNEQFF
>TRBV3-1|.|TRBJ1-2|.
TGTGCCAGCAGCCAAAGGGGGGCCGATGGCTACACCTTC
CASSQRGADGYTF
>TRBV6-5|.|TRBJ1-6|.
TGTGCCAGCAGTTACCCCGGCTTGGGTTCACCCCTCCACTTT
CASSYPGLGSPLHF
>TRBV4-1|few|TRBJ2-3|.
TGCGCCAGCGGGGACACAGAAGCAGATACGCAGTATTTT
CASGDTEADTQYF
>TRBV3-1|few|TRBJ2-3|.
TGTGCCAGCGGCGAGGGGCGACGGACAGATACGCAGTATTTT
CASGEGRRTDTQYF
>TRBV12-3/TRBV12-4|few|TRBJ2-7|.
TGTGCCAGCAGTTTGGTCGGCAGGACCTACGAGCAGTACTTC
CASSLVGRTYEQYF
>TRBV5-1|many|TRBJ2-6|.
TGCGCCAGCAGGTGGGACCGGGATGTCCTGACTTTC
CASRWDRDVLTF
>TRBV5-4|few|TRBJ2-3|.
TGTGCCAGCAGCTTGGGATTACAGCTGGAAACAGATACGCAGTATTTT
CASSLGLQLETDTQYF
>TRBV9|.|TRBJ2-2|TRBD2
TGTGCCAGCAGCGGGAGGGGACTAGCGGCTAACACCGGGGAGCTGTTTTTT
CASSGRGLAANTGELFF
>TRBV4-1|.|TRBJ1-5|TRBD1
TGCGCCAGCAGCCCGGGACAGCTTAATCAGCCCCAGCATTTT
CASSPGQLNQPQHF